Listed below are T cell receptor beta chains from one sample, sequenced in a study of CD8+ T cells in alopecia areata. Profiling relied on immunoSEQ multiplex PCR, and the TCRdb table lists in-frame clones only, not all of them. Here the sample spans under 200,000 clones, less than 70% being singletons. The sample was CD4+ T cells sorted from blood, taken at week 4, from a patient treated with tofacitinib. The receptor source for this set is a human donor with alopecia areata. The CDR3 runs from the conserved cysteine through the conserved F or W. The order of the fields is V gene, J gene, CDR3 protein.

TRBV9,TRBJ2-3,CASSGRGTGSADTQYF
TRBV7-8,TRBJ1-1,CASSFQDSNTEAFF
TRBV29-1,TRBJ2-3,CSVGRGPDTQYF
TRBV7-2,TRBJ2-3,CASSPGATDTQYF
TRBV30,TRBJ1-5,CAWSPRWEGANNQPQHF
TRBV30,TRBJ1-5,CAWSGTSNQPQHF
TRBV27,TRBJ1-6,CASSWTGGKNSPLHF
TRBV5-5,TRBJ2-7,CASSLEGGGEQYF
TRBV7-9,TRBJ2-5,CASSQGTSQETQYF
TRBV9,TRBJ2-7,CASSVAGAAYEQYF
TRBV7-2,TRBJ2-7,CASSFGSYEQYF
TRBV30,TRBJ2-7,CAWSVGGTGPYEQYF
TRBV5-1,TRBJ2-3,CASSSQGDTQYF
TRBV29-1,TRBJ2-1,CSVVQGSSYNEQFF
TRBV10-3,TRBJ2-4,CAISDIGVGIQYF
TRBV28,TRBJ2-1,CASSFWDRVHEQFF
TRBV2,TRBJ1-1,CASTGRGHEAFF
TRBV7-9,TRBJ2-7,CASSRDVGEQYF
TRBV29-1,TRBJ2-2,CSVSTGYTGELFF
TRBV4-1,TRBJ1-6,CASSQVSGERAPLHF